The T cell receptor beta chain under discussion was sequenced for a study of CD8 T cells in Susac syndrome. The CDR3 covers 17 residues. The germline gives CDR1 MGHRA, CDR2 YSYEKL. V was shortened by 1 base and J by 0 bases, with 12 bases between the two germline ends. Notes on the study in general: Individuals included in the TCR sequencing and HLA analysis were acknowledged by the study to be relatively few in number.

TCR beta sequencing covered blood CD8+ and CD4+ T cells. The CD8+ and CD4+ T cells were negatively isolated, with the TEMRA cells enriched by FACS. cDNA came from roughly 0.53 to 1 ug RNA primed by random hexamers. TCRdb recomputed calls from the immunoSEQ multiplex PCR reads with MiXCR, one row per CDR3 protein. The top ten hold approximately 0.42% of the sample, which has about 80,000 distinct CDR3 sequences, approximately 96% seen once. As concerns this clonotype: Its antigen is currently unknown.

This sequence originates from a human donor with Susac syndrome. The specimen was CD8+ T cells from PBMCs. This chain links TRBV4-1 with TRBJ1-4, with unresolved D. CDR3 nucleotides: TGCGCCAGCAGCCAAGTGTTGGACGGGGCAACTAATGAAAAACTGTTTTTT. Its translation: CASSQVLDGATNEKLFF.